The 16 T cell receptor beta chains in this list originate from one sample, sequenced in a study of blood T cell repertoires in COVID-19. The protocol was immunoSEQ multiplex PCR, while the TCRdb copy is restricted to in-frame clones and leaves out a portion. The data show over 11,000 clones, around 90% seen once. Sequencing input: peripheral blood. The origin of the receptors is a human donor in a cohort sampled during active COVID-19.

This clone has just one count. The chain has TRBV7-2 and TRBJ2-2; D perhaps matches TRBD2 (6 bases). Trimming stripped 6 bases from V and 2 bases from J, with 10 bases between. The germline V gene encodes CDR1 SGHTA and CDR2 FQGNSA. The CDR3 runs to 14 residues. The CDR3 DNA reads as TGTGCCAGCAGAGGCGGGATTAACACCGGGGAGCTGTTTTTT. This sequence encodes CASRGGINTGELFF.

The V and J genes are TRBV3-1 (or the pseudogene TRBV3-2) and TRBJ1-2; the match to TRBD1 covers 9 bases. Per germline, CDR1 LGHDT and CDR2 YNNKEL (reference sequence). This CDR3 spans 14 amino acids. Trimming took 2 bases from V and 5 from J; bases not matched to a gene: 3. The CDR3 nucleotides read TGTGCCAGCAGCCAACCGGGACAGGGTTATGGCTACACCTTC. Translation: CASSQPGQGYGYTF.

The V and J genes are TRBV29-1 and TRBJ2-5; the D is unclear. The CDR3 has 12 residues. Trimming stripped 3 bases from V and 5 bases from J, with 10 bases between. Germline CDR1 is SQVTM and CDR2 is ANQGSEA. CDR3 in amino acids: CSVEGRSETQYF. DNA for the CDR3: TGCAGCGTTGAGGGCAGGTCGGAGACCCAGTACTTC.

This clone turned up a few times. V and J are TRBV7-2 and TRBJ2-5, with TRBD2 as a possible D gene (6 bases). Germline CDR1 SGHTA, CDR2 FQGNSA. Trimming removed 5 bases from V and 0 bases from J, with 13 bases in between. The length of the CDR3 is 15 residues. The CDR3 region is CASSPEGLNQETQYF. The DNA of the CDR3 is TGTGCCAGCAGCCCCGAGGGACTGAACCAAGAGACCCAGTACTTC.

J is TRBJ1-4 and V is TRBV6-5, with 8 bases fitting TRBD1. J was trimmed by 3 bases and V by 6 bases; bases with no gene match: 6. The CDR3 is made up of 15 amino acids. CDR1 is MNHEY and CDR2 is SVGAGI in the germline V gene. In DNA form, the CDR3 reads TGTGCCAGCAGAAAGGACAGGGCCCCTAATGAAAAACTGTTTTTT. This translates into CASRKDRAPNEKLFF.

The V call is TRBV7-9, the J call TRBJ2-3, with 15 bases lining up with TRBD2. The germline V gene encodes CDR1 SEHNR and CDR2 FQNEAQ (reference sequence). V shed 1 base and J 4 bases; nucleotides not matched to a gene: 3. The CDR3 is made up of 17 amino acids. CDR3 amino acids: CASSLGGTSGGPDTQYF. The CDR3 coding sequence is TGTGCCAGCAGCTTAGGAGGGACTAGCGGGGGGCCAGATACGCAGTATTTT. The variable domain in full, completed from reference TRBV7-9 and TRBJ2-3, reads DTGVSQNPRHKITKRGQNVTFRCDPISEHNRLYWYRQTLGQGPEFLTYFQNEAQLEKSRLLSDRFSAERPKGSFSTLEIQRTEQGDSAMYLCASSLGGTSGGPDTQYFGPGTRLTVL.

The genes are TRBV9 and TRBJ1-1; D remains unclear. With 0 bases removed from V and 0 bases from J, the gap between germline ends came to 6 bases. In germline, CDR1 is SGDLS, CDR2 YYNGEE. CDR3 length equals 14 residues. CDR3 amino acids: CASSVGQMNTEAFF. The CDR3 nucleotides read TGTGCCAGCAGCGTAGGGCAGATGAACACTGAAGCTTTCTTT.

The chain uses TRBV21-1 and TRBJ1-4; the DNA was not compared with TRBD1, the D call given in the table. TRBV21-1 represents a pseudogene. This CDR3 contains 16 residues. The CDR3 reads CASSTPGHLRDEKLFF. CDR3 coding DNA: TGTGCCAGCAGCACCCCGGGACATTTACGGGATGAAAAACTGTTTTTT.

The chain carries TRBV10-1 and TRBJ2-1, with 12 positions matching TRBD2. This CDR3 contains 14 residues. V shed 6 bases and J 5 bases; nucleotides not matched to a gene: 2. In germline, CDR1 is WNHNN, CDR2 SYGVQD (reference sequence). CDR3 protein: CASSRTSGNNEQFF. In DNA, the CDR3 is TGCGCCAGCAGCAGGACTAGCGGGAACAATGAGCAGTTCTTC.

The J gene is TRBJ2-6, the V gene TRBV5-1; D gene unclear. This CDR3 is built from 13 residues. V was trimmed by 6 bases and J by 0 bases, leaving 4 bases between them. Germline CDR1 is SGHRS and CDR2 is YFSETQ. The CDR3 spells CASTSSGANVLTF. In nucleotides, the CDR3 is TGCGCCAGCACCTCCTCTGGGGCCAACGTCCTGACTTTC.

The chain is built from TRBV5-1 and TRBJ2-5; maybe TRBD2 (6 bases). Trimming pared 0 bases from V and 5 bases from J, leaving 11 bases between. The CDR3 covers 14 residues. Germline values: CDR1 SGHRS, CDR2 YFSETQ. CDR3 in DNA: TGCGCCAGCAGCTTGGGCGCGGGGTGGGAGACCCAGTACTTC. Amino acids: CASSLGAGWETQYF.

The rearrangement uses TRBV10-2 and TRBJ1-2; 7 nucleotides match TRBD1. The V segment lost 5 bases and the J segment 2 bases; nucleotides outside the gene matches: 2. This CDR3 contains 13 residues. The germline gives CDR1 WSHSY, CDR2 SAAADI. The CDR3 bases are TGCGCCAGCAGTACGGACAGGAACTATGGCTACACCTTC. Amino acids: CASSTDRNYGYTF.

The rearrangement links TRBV5-8 to TRBJ2-4; possible D gene TRBD2, 6 bases. The CDR3 consists of 16 residues. V lost 3 bases and J 0 bases, leaving 13 bases between the germline ends. The germline gives CDR1 SGHTS, CDR2 YDEGEE. The CDR3 nucleotides are TGTGCCAGCAGCTCAAATCCCGGGGGAGCCAAAAACATTCAGTACTTC. The encoded protein is CASSSNPGGAKNIQYF.

The V and J genes are TRBV2 and TRBJ2-1; 10 bases are a match to TRBD2. With 2 bases clipped from V and 1 base from J, the junction kept 14 bases outside the gene matches. CDR1 is SNHLY and CDR2 is FYNNEI in the germline V gene. The CDR3 loop spans 20 amino acids. The CDR3 loop is CASSERGLSGRNASYNEQFF. The DNA for the CDR3 is TGTGCCAGCAGTGAACGGGGCCTTAGCGGGAGGAATGCTTCCTACAATGAGCAGTTCTTC. The whole variable domain, remainder taken from reference TRBV2 and TRBJ2-1, is EPEVTQTPSHQVTQMGQEVILRCVPISNHLYFYWYRQILGQKVEFLVSFYNNEISEKSEIFDDQFSVERPDGSNFTLKIRSTKLEDSAMYFCASSERGLSGRNASYNEQFFGPGTRLTVL.

The chain joins TRBV11-2 to TRBJ1-1; the D gene is possibly TRBD1 (6 bases). Trimming stripped 1 base from V and 5 bases from J, with 11 bases between. The CDR3 loop spans 14 amino acids. Looked up from germline, CDR1 is SGHAT and CDR2 is FQNNGV. CDR3 sequence (DNA): TGTGCCAGCAGCTTAGTATGGGGGCAGACTGAAGCTTTCTTT. This encodes CASSLVWGQTEAFF.

For the CDR3, the DNA is TGTGCCAGCAGTTACCTTCGTAGCGGGGCCTCCTACGAGCAGTACTTC. It encodes CASSYLRSGASYEQYF. The gene calls are TRBV6-2 or TRBV6-3 and TRBJ2-7; 8 bases match TRBD2. The CDR3 spans 16 residues. CDR1 and CDR2 from the germline V gene are MNHEY and SVGEGT. J lost 0 bases, V lost 2 bases, and 6 bases had no gene match.